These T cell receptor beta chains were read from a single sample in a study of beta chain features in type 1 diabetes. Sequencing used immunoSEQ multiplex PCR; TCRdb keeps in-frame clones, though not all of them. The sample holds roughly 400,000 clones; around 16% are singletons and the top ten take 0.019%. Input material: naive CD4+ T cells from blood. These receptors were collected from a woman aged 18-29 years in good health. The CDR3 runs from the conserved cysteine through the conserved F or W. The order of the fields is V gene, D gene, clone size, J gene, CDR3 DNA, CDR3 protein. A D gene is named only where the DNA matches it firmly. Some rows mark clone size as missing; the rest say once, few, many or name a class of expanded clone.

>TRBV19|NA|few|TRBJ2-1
TGTGCCAGTACCCGGCGTGAGGGTGAGCAGTTCTTC
CASTRREGEQFF
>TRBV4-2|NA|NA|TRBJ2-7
TGTGCCAGCAGCCAAGATCAGGGCGGACCCTACGAGCAGTACTTC
CASSQDQGGPYEQYF
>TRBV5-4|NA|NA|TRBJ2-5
TGTGCCAGCAGCTTAAAGACAGTCGAGACCCAGTACTTC
CASSLKTVETQYF
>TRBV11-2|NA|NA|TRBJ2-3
TGTGCCAGCAGCTTAGATCCTGGGCGAAGCACAGATACGCAGTATTTT
CASSLDPGRSTDTQYF
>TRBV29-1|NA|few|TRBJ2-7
TGCAGCGTTGTTGGGGAGTTCCACGAGCAGTACTTC
CSVVGEFHEQYF
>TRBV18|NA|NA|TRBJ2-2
TGTGCCAGCTCCCCTAAGGGACTCATGAACACCGGGGAGCTGTTTTTT
CASSPKGLMNTGELFF
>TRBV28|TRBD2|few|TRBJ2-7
TGTGCCACTCGGGGGAGGGTCTACGAGCAGTACTTC
CATRGRVYEQYF
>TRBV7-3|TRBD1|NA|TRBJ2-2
TGTGCCAGCAGCTTGCAAGGACAGGCCGGGGAGCTGTTTTTT
CASSLQGQAGELFF
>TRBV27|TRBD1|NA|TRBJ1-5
TGTGCCAGCAGTTCCTGGACAGGTCCTCGCAATCAGCCCCAGCATTTT
CASSSWTGPRNQPQHF
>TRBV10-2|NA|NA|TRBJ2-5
TGCGCCAGCGGACCCACAGGGATGGAGACCCAGTACTTC
CASGPTGMETQYF
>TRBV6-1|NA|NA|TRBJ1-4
TGTGCCAGCCGCTACTCACAGGGAAATGAAAAACTGTTTTTT
CASRYSQGNEKLFF
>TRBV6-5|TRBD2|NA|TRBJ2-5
TGTGCCAGTCAGCAGGCGGGAGGATTGCAAGAGACCCAGTACTTC
CASQQAGGLQETQYF
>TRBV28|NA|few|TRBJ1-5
TGTGCCAGCAGTTGGGAATGGGACTCCCATTCCGATAGCAATCAGCCCCAGCATTTT
CASSWEWDSHSDSNQPQHF
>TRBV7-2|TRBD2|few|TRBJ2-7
TGTGCCAGCAGCTTAGCGGGAGGGCAGTCCTACGAGCAGTACTTC
CASSLAGGQSYEQYF
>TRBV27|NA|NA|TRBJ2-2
TGTGCCAGCAGTTTTCGGACTGACGACGGGGAGCTGTTTTTT
CASSFRTDDGELFF
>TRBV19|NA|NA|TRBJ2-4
TGTGCCAGTCGGGGACACAACATTCAGTACTTC
CASRGHNIQYF
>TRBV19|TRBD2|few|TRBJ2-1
TGTGCCAGTAGTATTCGAGCGGGAGAGTGGAATGAGCAGTTCTTC
CASSIRAGEWNEQFF
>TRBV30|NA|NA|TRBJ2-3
TGTGCCTGGGGGACACCTCTTAGCACAGATACGCAGTATTTT
CAWGTPLSTDTQYF
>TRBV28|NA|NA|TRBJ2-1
TGTGCCAGCAGTATAACTAGTTTTGAGCAGTTCTTC
CASSITSFEQFF
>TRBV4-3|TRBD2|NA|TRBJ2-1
TGCGCCAGCAGCCAAGATGTAGTACTAGCGGGATACAATGAGCAGTTCTTC
CASSQDVVLAGYNEQFF
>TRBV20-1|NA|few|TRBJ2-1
TGCAGTGCCGGAGTGCCCGAGCAGTTCTTC
CSAGVPEQFF
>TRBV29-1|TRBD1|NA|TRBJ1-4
TGCAGCGTGGGGAGGACAGGGACTGAAAAACTGTTTTTT
CSVGRTGTEKLFF
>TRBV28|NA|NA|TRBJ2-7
TGTGCCAGTTCTTATCAGACAGGTAGCCGTAACGAGCAGTACTTC
CASSYQTGSRNEQYF
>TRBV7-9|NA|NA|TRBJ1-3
TGTGCCAGCAGCCCCCAGGGGTCTGGAAACACCATATATTTT
CASSPQGSGNTIYF
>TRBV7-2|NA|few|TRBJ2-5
TGTGCCAGCAGCTTAGCGGCTGGGGGCTCAGGGACCCAGTACTTC
CASSLAAGGSGTQYF
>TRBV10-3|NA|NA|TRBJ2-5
TGTGCCATCAGTGAGTCGACCAGGGAAGAGACCCAGTACTTC
CAISESTREETQYF
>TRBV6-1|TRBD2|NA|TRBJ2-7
TGTGCCAGCAGTGTCCTCCGACTAGCGCCTCCCTACGAGCAGTACTTC
CASSVLRLAPPYEQYF
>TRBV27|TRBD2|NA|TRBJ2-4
TGTGCCAGCAGTTCCTCCATGGCGGGAGTAGCCGGAGCCAAAAACATTCAGTACTTC
CASSSSMAGVAGAKNIQYF
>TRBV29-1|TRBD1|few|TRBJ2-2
TGCAGCGTTCGGGAACAGGGGAAGTCCGGGGAGCTGTTTTTT
CSVREQGKSGELFF